This T cell receptor beta chain emerged from a study of cytomegalovirus exposure and HLA in healthy donors. Primers included in the PCR were 60 Vbeta and 13 Jbeta primers. Assay: immunoSEQ multiplex PCR; the TCRdb copy retains only in-frame clones and omits some. In total, the table holds about 92,000 clones. The germline CDR1 and CDR2 sequences are SGHAT and FQNNGV. Trimming stripped 1 base from V and 4 bases from J, with 9 bases between. This CDR3 is 14 amino acids long. Material: PBMCs. The chain joins TRBV11-2 to TRBJ2-3, with D maybe TRBD1 (5 bases). The clonotype comes from a man over 45 in good health and CMV-seropositive. In nucleotides, the CDR3 is TGTGCCAGCAGCTTAGGGCAGGGATCAGATACGCAGTATTTT. Amino acid sequence: CASSLGQGSDTQYF.